The rows below give T cell receptor beta chains drawn from one sample of a study of cytomegalovirus exposure and HLA in healthy donors. The method was immunoSEQ multiplex PCR; TCRdb's version includes in-frame clones alone and lacks a portion of them. This sample has 250,000 or so clones, with about 85% found just once. The material sequenced was PBMCs. The receptors here all came from a human donor in good health. The CDR3 runs from the conserved cysteine through the conserved F or W. The D gene is left open where the match is weak. Clone sizes are given selectively: once, few, many, or a class where the clone is expanded.

v_call: TRBV27; clone_size: NA; j_call: TRBJ1-2; d_call: NA; cdr3_aa: CASKSRRITERGYTF; cdr3_nt: TGTGCCAGTAAGTCTCGGAGGATCACCGAACGAGGCTACACCTTC
v_call: TRBV4-2; clone_size: NA; j_call: TRBJ2-3; d_call: NA; cdr3_aa: CASSQGAARADTQYF; cdr3_nt: TGTGCCAGCAGCCAAGGGGCGGCCAGGGCAGATACGCAGTATTTT
v_call: TRBV6-1; clone_size: few; j_call: TRBJ2-1; d_call: TRBD1; cdr3_aa: CASSVTPRDREGYNEQFF; cdr3_nt: TGTGCCAGCAGTGTAACCCCCCGGGACAGGGAGGGGTACAATGAGCAGTTCTTC
v_call: TRBV19; clone_size: NA; j_call: TRBJ1-2; d_call: NA; cdr3_aa: CASSIGAGEMDGYTF; cdr3_nt: TGTGCCAGTAGTATAGGGGCAGGGGAAATGGATGGCTACACCTTC
v_call: TRBV23-1; clone_size: NA; j_call: TRBJ1-5; d_call: TRBD1; cdr3_aa: CASSHQNRGRPPQHF; cdr3_nt: TGCGCCAGCAGTCACCAGAACAGGGGTCGGCCGCCCCAGCATTTT
v_call: TRBV5-1; clone_size: NA; j_call: TRBJ1-5; d_call: NA; cdr3_aa: CASSLIWGQPQHF; cdr3_nt: TGCGCCAGCAGCTTAATTTGGGGCCAGCCCCAGCATTTT
v_call: TRBV5-1; clone_size: few; j_call: TRBJ2-1; d_call: TRBD2; cdr3_aa: CASRQTSGRAHIENEQFF; cdr3_nt: TGCGCCAGCAGACAGACTAGCGGGAGGGCCCATATTGAAAATGAGCAGTTCTTC
v_call: TRBV7-2; clone_size: NA; j_call: TRBJ2-7; d_call: NA; cdr3_aa: CASSPQVQGSYEQYF; cdr3_nt: TGTGCCAGCAGCCCTCAGGTACAGGGTTCCTACGAGCAGTACTTC
v_call: TRBV5-6; clone_size: NA; j_call: TRBJ2-7; d_call: NA; cdr3_aa: CASSLVGGVYEQYF; cdr3_nt: TGTGCCAGCAGCTTGGTAGGGGGAGTTTACGAGCAGTACTTC
v_call: TRBV29-1; clone_size: NA; j_call: TRBJ1-1; d_call: NA; cdr3_aa: CSVVDTGGGTEAFF; cdr3_nt: TGCAGCGTTGTTGACACTGGGGGGGGCACTGAAGCTTTCTTT
v_call: TRBV9; clone_size: few; j_call: TRBJ2-7; d_call: TRBD2; cdr3_aa: CASSPRQGGGDEQYF; cdr3_nt: TGTGCCAGCAGCCCCCGACAGGGCGGGGGGGACGAGCAGTACTTC
v_call: TRBV2; clone_size: NA; j_call: TRBJ2-2; d_call: NA; cdr3_aa: CASSQQEPRPNTGELFF; cdr3_nt: TGTGCCAGCAGTCAACAAGAACCACGTCCGAACACCGGGGAGCTGTTTTTT
v_call: TRBV2; clone_size: NA; j_call: TRBJ2-7; d_call: TRBD2; cdr3_aa: CASRAGGPKEQYF; cdr3_nt: TGTGCCAGCAGAGCGGGAGGGCCTAAAGAGCAGTACTTC
v_call: TRBV6-5; clone_size: NA; j_call: TRBJ1-1; d_call: NA; cdr3_aa: CASSLTVNTEAFF; cdr3_nt: TGTGCCAGCAGTTTGACAGTGAACACTGAAGCTTTCTTT
v_call: TRBV11-2; clone_size: NA; j_call: TRBJ2-7; d_call: TRBD1; cdr3_aa: CASSSMDRGLNEQYF; cdr3_nt: TGTGCCAGCAGCTCGATGGACAGGGGGCTCAACGAGCAGTACTTC
v_call: TRBV2; clone_size: NA; j_call: TRBJ1-4; d_call: NA; cdr3_aa: CASTSQGSYEKLFF; cdr3_nt: TGTGCCAGCACGAGCCAGGGGAGTTACGAAAAACTGTTTTTT
v_call: TRBV4-1; clone_size: NA; j_call: TRBJ2-5; d_call: TRBD1; cdr3_aa: CASSDRQGQETQYF; cdr3_nt: TGCGCCAGCAGCGACCGACAGGGGCAAGAGACCCAGTACTTC
v_call: TRBV6-4; clone_size: NA; j_call: TRBJ1-4; d_call: NA; cdr3_aa: CASSRTYGGNEKLFF; cdr3_nt: TGTGCCAGCAGCCGGACGTACGGGGGTAATGAAAAACTGTTTTTT
v_call: TRBV27; clone_size: NA; j_call: TRBJ1-1; d_call: NA; cdr3_aa: CASSPEYQGEGTEAFF; cdr3_nt: TGTGCCAGCAGTCCCGAGTACCAGGGTGAAGGCACTGAAGCTTTCTTT
v_call: TRBV4-2; clone_size: NA; j_call: TRBJ2-7; d_call: TRBD2; cdr3_aa: CASSAQPTSGSYEQYF; cdr3_nt: TGTGCCAGCAGCGCCCAGCCAACCAGCGGGAGTTACGAGCAGTACTTC
v_call: TRBV6-1; clone_size: NA; j_call: TRBJ2-1; d_call: NA; cdr3_aa: CASSVGGLWEQFF; cdr3_nt: TGTGCCAGCAGTGTGGGGGGTTTGTGGGAGCAGTTCTTC
v_call: TRBV19; clone_size: NA; j_call: TRBJ2-7; d_call: TRBD2; cdr3_aa: CASSIGGSSYEQYF; cdr3_nt: TGTGCCAGTAGTATCGGCGGGAGCTCCTACGAGCAGTACTTC
v_call: TRBV28; clone_size: NA; j_call: TRBJ2-7; d_call: NA; cdr3_aa: CASSLWEGSSYEQYF; cdr3_nt: TGTGCCAGCAGTTTATGGGAGGGTAGCTCCTACGAGCAGTACTTC
v_call: TRBV11-1; clone_size: NA; j_call: TRBJ2-7; d_call: NA; cdr3_aa: CASSSPYEQYF; cdr3_nt: TGTGCCAGCAGCTCCCCTTACGAGCAGTACTTC
v_call: TRBV6-5; clone_size: NA; j_call: TRBJ1-5; d_call: TRBD1; cdr3_aa: CATQGGHSNQPQHF; cdr3_nt: TGTGCCACCCAGGGGGGACATAGCAATCAGCCCCAGCATTTT
v_call: TRBV28; clone_size: NA; j_call: TRBJ1-2; d_call: TRBD1; cdr3_aa: CASSRPGQGPGYTF; cdr3_nt: TGTGCCAGCAGCCGGCCGGGACAGGGGCCTGGCTACACCTTC
v_call: TRBV4-2; clone_size: NA; j_call: TRBJ2-5; d_call: NA; cdr3_aa: CASSQDWRGNQETQYF; cdr3_nt: TGTGCCAGCAGCCAAGATTGGAGGGGCAACCAAGAGACCCAGTACTTC
v_call: TRBV30; clone_size: NA; j_call: TRBJ1-5; d_call: TRBD1; cdr3_aa: CAWSPGQGMNQPQHF; cdr3_nt: TGTGCCTGGAGTCCGGGACAGGGGATGAATCAGCCCCAGCATTTT
v_call: TRBV21-1; clone_size: NA; j_call: TRBJ2-7; d_call: NA; cdr3_aa: CASSVHDSSSREQYF; cdr3_nt: TGTGCCAGCAGCGTTCATGACTCTTCCAGTCGCGAGCAGTACTTC
v_call: TRBV9; clone_size: NA; j_call: TRBJ2-1; d_call: NA; cdr3_aa: CASSVTWDFNEQFF; cdr3_nt: TGTGCCAGCAGCGTAACCTGGGACTTTAATGAGCAGTTCTTC
v_call: TRBV6-5; clone_size: few; j_call: TRBJ2-5; d_call: NA; cdr3_aa: CASRRQGGETQYF; cdr3_nt: TGTGCCAGCAGGCGACAGGGAGGAGAGACCCAGTACTTC
v_call: TRBV5-4; clone_size: NA; j_call: TRBJ2-1; d_call: NA; cdr3_aa: CASSSGQNYNEQFF; cdr3_nt: TGTGCCAGCAGCTCAGGACAGAACTACAATGAGCAGTTCTTC
v_call: TRBV5-4; clone_size: once; j_call: TRBJ2-3; d_call: NA; cdr3_aa: CASSKPSGFSTDTQYF; cdr3_nt: TGTGCCAGCAGCAAACCAAGCGGGTTCAGCACAGATACGCAGTATTTT
v_call: TRBV19; clone_size: NA; j_call: TRBJ2-3; d_call: NA; cdr3_aa: CASSTRVPRAGTDTQYF; cdr3_nt: TGTGCCAGTAGTACCAGGGTCCCCCGGGCGGGCACAGATACGCAGTATTTT
v_call: TRBV7-3; clone_size: few; j_call: TRBJ2-1; d_call: TRBD2; cdr3_aa: CASSQGTSGRDNEQFF; cdr3_nt: TGTGCCAGCAGCCAGGGGACTAGCGGGAGGGACAATGAGCAGTTCTTC
v_call: TRBV6-4; clone_size: NA; j_call: TRBJ2-7; d_call: TRBD2; cdr3_aa: CASNGELVAGGPSWDEQYF; cdr3_nt: TGTGCCAGCAATGGGGAACTCGTAGCGGGAGGGCCCTCTTGGGACGAGCAGTACTTC
v_call: TRBV11-3; clone_size: NA; j_call: TRBJ2-1; d_call: TRBD2; cdr3_aa: CASSLDSPTSGASYNEQFF; cdr3_nt: TGTGCCAGCAGCTTAGACTCTCCGACTAGCGGGGCGTCCTACAATGAGCAGTTCTTC
v_call: TRBV6-1; clone_size: once; j_call: TRBJ1-1; d_call: NA; cdr3_aa: CASSERQLEAFF; cdr3_nt: TGTGCCAGCAGTGAGCGGCAGCTTGAAGCTTTCTTT
v_call: TRBV29-1; clone_size: NA; j_call: TRBJ1-4; d_call: NA; cdr3_aa: CSVGVRGNEKLFF; cdr3_nt: TGCAGCGTTGGGGTCAGGGGTAATGAAAAACTGTTTTTT
v_call: TRBV7-9; clone_size: NA; j_call: TRBJ1-1; d_call: TRBD1; cdr3_aa: CASSDRVMNTEAFF; cdr3_nt: TGTGCCAGCAGTGACAGGGTCATGAACACTGAAGCTTTCTTT
v_call: TRBV9; clone_size: NA; j_call: TRBJ1-2; d_call: NA; cdr3_aa: CASSADGIYGYTF; cdr3_nt: TGTGCCAGCAGCGCGGACGGGATATATGGCTACACCTTC
v_call: TRBV10-1; clone_size: NA; j_call: TRBJ2-3; d_call: TRBD1; cdr3_aa: CASSESRGRGRNTQYF; cdr3_nt: TGCGCCAGCAGTGAGTCAAGGGGGCGAGGGAGAAATACGCAGTATTTT
v_call: TRBV6-5; clone_size: few; j_call: TRBJ2-1; d_call: TRBD2; cdr3_aa: CASRAGGTHNEQFF; cdr3_nt: TGTGCCAGCAGAGCGGGGGGGACACACAATGAGCAGTTCTTC
v_call: TRBV7-9; clone_size: NA; j_call: TRBJ1-1; d_call: NA; cdr3_aa: CASSWGRTEAFF; cdr3_nt: TGTGCCAGCAGCTGGGGGCGGACTGAAGCTTTCTTT
v_call: TRBV11-1; clone_size: NA; j_call: TRBJ2-3; d_call: TRBD2; cdr3_aa: CASSHGGGGLSDTQYF; cdr3_nt: TGTGCCAGCAGCCACGGGGGGGGTGGGCTATCGGATACGCAGTATTTT
v_call: TRBV6-5; clone_size: once; j_call: TRBJ2-7; d_call: NA; cdr3_aa: CASRQGPAYEQYF; cdr3_nt: TGTGCCAGCAGGCAGGGCCCGGCCTACGAGCAGTACTTC
v_call: TRBV10-3; clone_size: NA; j_call: TRBJ2-1; d_call: TRBD2; cdr3_aa: CAISEYLAGSYNEQFF; cdr3_nt: TGTGCCATCAGTGAGTATCTAGCGGGTTCCTACAATGAGCAGTTCTTC
v_call: TRBV19; clone_size: NA; j_call: TRBJ1-1; d_call: TRBD1; cdr3_aa: CASSIRGENRGLAFF; cdr3_nt: TGTGCCAGTAGTATAAGGGGGGAAAACAGGGGTTTGGCTTTCTTT
v_call: TRBV2; clone_size: NA; j_call: TRBJ2-3; d_call: NA; cdr3_aa: CATLLYTDTQYF; cdr3_nt: TGTGCCACCTTACTGTACACAGATACGCAGTATTTT
v_call: TRBV28; clone_size: NA; j_call: TRBJ2-3; d_call: NA; cdr3_aa: CASSPPAATTDTQYF; cdr3_nt: TGTGCCAGCAGTCCGCCCGCGGCTACCACAGATACGCAGTATTTT
v_call: TRBV7-3; clone_size: NA; j_call: TRBJ2-6; d_call: TRBD2; cdr3_aa: CASSSTGTSGRAGANVLTF; cdr3_nt: TGTGCCAGCAGCTCAACCGGGACTAGCGGGAGGGCTGGGGCCAACGTCCTGACTTTC
v_call: TRBV5-4; clone_size: NA; j_call: TRBJ2-5; d_call: TRBD2; cdr3_aa: CASSSRTSRAETQYF; cdr3_nt: TGTGCCAGCAGTTCCCGGACTAGCAGGGCGGAGACCCAGTACTTC
v_call: TRBV2; clone_size: NA; j_call: TRBJ2-6; d_call: TRBD1; cdr3_aa: CASSGQGRNSGANVLTF; cdr3_nt: TGTGCCAGCAGCGGACAGGGGAGAAACTCTGGGGCCAACGTCCTGACTTTC
v_call: TRBV27; clone_size: NA; j_call: TRBJ2-1; d_call: NA; cdr3_aa: CASSFTILRSYNEQFF; cdr3_nt: TGTGCCAGCAGTTTTACCATCCTTCGGTCCTACAATGAGCAGTTCTTC
v_call: TRBV29-1; clone_size: NA; j_call: TRBJ1-1; d_call: TRBD1; cdr3_aa: CSGGQGQTEAFF; cdr3_nt: TGCAGCGGGGGACAGGGGCAAACTGAAGCTTTCTTT
v_call: TRBV27; clone_size: NA; j_call: TRBJ1-2; d_call: NA; cdr3_aa: CASSLTGTGGASGYTF; cdr3_nt: TGTGCCAGCAGTTTAACCGGGACGGGGGGTGCGAGTGGCTACACCTTC
v_call: TRBV5-1; clone_size: NA; j_call: TRBJ2-2; d_call: TRBD2; cdr3_aa: CASSFIAGQGELFF; cdr3_nt: TGCGCCAGCAGCTTTATAGCGGGCCAGGGGGAGCTGTTTTTT
v_call: TRBV7-2; clone_size: NA; j_call: TRBJ2-3; d_call: TRBD1; cdr3_aa: CASSTHRGSGTDTQYF; cdr3_nt: TGTGCCAGCAGCACGCACAGGGGTTCAGGAACAGATACGCAGTATTTT
v_call: TRBV14; clone_size: once; j_call: TRBJ2-1; d_call: TRBD1; cdr3_aa: CASSQDSLRWDRREASSYNEQFF; cdr3_nt: TGTGCCAGCAGCCAAGATAGTTTGCGGTGGGACAGGAGGGAAGCCAGCTCCTACAATGAGCAGTTCTTC
v_call: TRBV7-9; clone_size: NA; j_call: TRBJ2-7; d_call: TRBD1; cdr3_aa: CSTLPGQGTYEQYF; cdr3_nt: TGTTCCACTCTACCGGGACAGGGCACCTACGAGCAGTACTTC